In terms of frequency, the clone carrying this TCR beta chain is medium-sized. Its target is not known. The data were obtained in a study of T cell clusters in autoimmune cytopenias. Findings and limits, study-wide: Primary autoimmune cytopenia patients appeared to lack physiological T cell clusters present in healthy donors.

TRB was amplified by touch-down multiplex PCR, primer pools A and B combined. After re-calling the multiplex PCR reads, TCRdb lists one entry per CDR3 protein, DNA absent. In total, the table holds around 7,200 distinct CDR3 sequences. This CDR3 spans 14 amino acids. In germline, CDR1 is MNHEY, CDR2 SMNVEV (reference sequence). Each sample's input was 250 ng genomic DNA, 38,000 or so genome equivalents. The data also belong to a second study, concerning T cell repertoires in aging, cancer and after chemotherapy. Turning to that study: About 8.8 million TCR reads were in the whole dataset. Across the chemotherapy interval, each cancer cohort showed higher median generation probability, suggesting thymic rebound. No conclusions about immunological memory after chemotherapy can be drawn from the repertoire data.

The chain couples TRBV27 to TRBJ1-6. The source of this sequence is a human donor in good health. Sequencing was performed on peripheral blood. CDR3: CASSLFGNRSPLHF.